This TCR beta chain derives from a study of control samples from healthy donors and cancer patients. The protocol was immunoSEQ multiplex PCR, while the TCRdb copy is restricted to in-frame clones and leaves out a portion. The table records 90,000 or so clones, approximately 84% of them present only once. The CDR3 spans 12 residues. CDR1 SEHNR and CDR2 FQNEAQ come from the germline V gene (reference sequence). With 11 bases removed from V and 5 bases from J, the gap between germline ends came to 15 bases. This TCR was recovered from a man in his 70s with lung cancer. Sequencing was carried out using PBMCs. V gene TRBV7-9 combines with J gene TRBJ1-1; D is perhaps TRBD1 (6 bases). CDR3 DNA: TGTGCCCTGGGGGGGCCGGGGACTGAAGCTTTCTTT. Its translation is CALGGPGTEAFF. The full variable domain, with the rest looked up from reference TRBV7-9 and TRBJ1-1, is DTGVSQNPRHKITKRGQNVTFRCDPISEHNRLYWYRQTLGQGPEFLTYFQNEAQLEKSRLLSDRFSAERPKGSFSTLEIQRTEQGDSAMYLCALGGPGTEAFFGQGTRLTVV.